This T cell receptor beta chain came from a study of blood T cell repertoires in COVID-19. About the study: From T cells, B-cell-depleted T cells, or PBMCs came the material, which was cDNA or gDNA.

Libraries were prepared by immunoSEQ multiplex PCR; TCRdb keeps only in-frame clonotypes and omits some of them. The data contain about 350,000 clones, around nine tenths of them seen just once; the ten biggest clones take up just over 1%. Sequencing input: PBMCs or T cells enriched from blood (not recorded which). This TCR derives from a woman in her 30s who had been exposed to COVID-19.

The CDR3 sequence is CASRSGEGIFYEQYF. CDR3 DNA sequence: TGCGCCAGCAGGTCGGGAGAGGGTATCTTCTACGAGCAGTACTTC. This rearrangement joins TRBV5-1 to TRBJ2-7, with D tentatively TRBD2 (6 bases). The CDR3 is 15 amino acids. Germline V lookup: CDR1 SGHRS, CDR2 YFSETQ. Trimming took 5 bases from V and 3 from J, leaving 18 bases between them.